This is a list of T cell receptor beta chains from one sample in a study of blood T cell repertoires in COVID-19. The assay was immunoSEQ multiplex PCR, and TCRdb's table has in-frame clones only and misses some. The table records about 250,000 clones, roughly 85% of them present only once. Specimen: peripheral blood. These receptors were obtained from a man aged 45-60 years with active or convalescent COVID-19. Both conserved end residues are part of each CDR3. D genes are given only for firm matches. Part of the rows lack a size; the others show once, few, many or a class for expanded clones.

CDR3 length,J gene,V gene,D gene,clone size,CDR3 DNA,CDR3 protein
17,TRBJ2-1,TRBV18,NA,NA,TGTGCCAGCTCACCGCGGGTAGCGGAGAGCTCCTACAATGAGCAGTTCTTC,CASSPRVAESSYNEQFF
13,TRBJ2-7,TRBV5-1,TRBD2,few,TGCGCCAGCGCGGGAGATAGCTTAAGCGGGCAGTACTTC,CASAGDSLSGQYF
12,TRBJ2-7,TRBV7-9,NA,once,TGTGCCAGCAGCTCAGACCCGGGCGAGCAGTACTTC,CASSSDPGEQYF
13,TRBJ1-1,TRBV6-5,NA,NA,TGTGCCAGCAACTCGGAGGTGCGGACTGAAGCTTTCTTT,CASNSEVRTEAFF
15,TRBJ2-1,TRBV9,NA,NA,TGTGCCAGCAGTCGGACTGAAAGCTCCTACAATGAGCAGTTCTTC,CASSRTESSYNEQFF
15,TRBJ2-2,TRBV3-1/TRBV3-2,NA,NA,TGTGCCAGCAGCCAAGATGGGTCCCAGGCCGGGGAGCTGTTTTTT,CASSQDGSQAGELFF
15,TRBJ2-7,TRBV5-1,TRBD1,NA,TGCGCCAGCAGCTTGTACCCCGACAGGGGTGACGAGCAGTACTTC,CASSLYPDRGDEQYF
14,TRBJ2-7,TRBV19,TRBD2,NA,TGTGCCAGTAGTATGGCGGGAGGGGCCTACGAGCAGTACTTC,CASSMAGGAYEQYF
20,TRBJ2-2,TRBV19,TRBD2,NA,TGTGCCAGTAGTACCTCTCCGGGACTAGCGGGGCAGGGCCTACCCGGGGAGCTGTTTTTT,CASSTSPGLAGQGLPGELFF
17,TRBJ2-3,TRBV7-2,TRBD2,few,TGTGCCAGCAGCTCGGGACTAGCGGGCCCCCGGGGAGATACGCAGTATTTT,CASSSGLAGPRGDTQYF
12,TRBJ1-5,TRBV5-6,NA,NA,TGTGCCAGCAGCTTAGGGGATCAGCCCCAGCATTTT,CASSLGDQPQHF
15,TRBJ1-2,TRBV30,TRBD1,few,TGTGCCTGGAGTGGCGGGGACAGCGCTAACTATGGCTACACCTTC,CAWSGGDSANYGYTF
16,TRBJ2-2,TRBV28,TRBD1,NA,TGTGCCAGCAGCCAGACAGGGGGCGCGAACACCGGGGAGCTGTTTTTT,CASSQTGGANTGELFF
17,TRBJ2-7,TRBV5-4,TRBD2,NA,TGTGCCAGCAGCCGGTTGGGGGGGACTAGCGTCTCCTACGAGCAGTACTTC,CASSRLGGTSVSYEQYF
14,TRBJ1-1,TRBV18,NA,NA,TGTGCCAGCTTCACCGGTACGGGGAACACTGAAGCTTTCTTT,CASFTGTGNTEAFF